These T cell receptor beta chains were read from a single sample in a study of T cell responses to AZD1222 COVID-19 vaccine. Repertoires were generated with immunoSEQ multiplex PCR, while TCRdb's copy carries only in-frame clones and drops some. The sample contains fewer than 200,000 clones, roughly 94% of which appear only once. This sample comprised peripheral blood, obtained 28 days after the second AZD1222 dose. All receptors derive from an adult who received the AZD1222 COVID-19 vaccine. Both conserved end residues are part of each CDR3. A D gene is named only where the DNA matches it firmly. Size values are once, few and many counts, or a class for expanded clones, and some rows have none.

D gene: -
V gene: TRBV7-9
J gene: TRBJ2-1
clone size: -
CDR3 DNA: TGTGCCAGCAGCTTAGTGGGTTATGAGCAGTTCTTC
CDR3 protein: CASSLVGYEQFF

D gene: -
V gene: TRBV11-2
J gene: TRBJ1-1
clone size: -
CDR3 DNA: TGTGCCAGCAGCTTAGAGTACGGGGACACTGAAGCTTTCTTT
CDR3 protein: CASSLEYGDTEAFF

D gene: -
V gene: TRBV7-6
J gene: TRBJ2-2
clone size: -
CDR3 DNA: TGTGCCAGCAGCCCATTTAGGACCCCCACCGGGGAGCTGTTTTTT
CDR3 protein: CASSPFRTPTGELFF

D gene: -
V gene: TRBV24-1
J gene: TRBJ2-3
clone size: -
CDR3 DNA: TGTGCCACCAGTGATCAGGGTGAAGTAGATACGCAGTATTTT
CDR3 protein: CATSDQGEVDTQYF

D gene: -
V gene: TRBV20-1
J gene: TRBJ2-7
clone size: -
CDR3 DNA: TGCAGTGCTAGGCGCCAATACGAGCAGTACTTC
CDR3 protein: CSARRQYEQYF

D gene: -
V gene: TRBV24-1
J gene: TRBJ1-5
clone size: -
CDR3 DNA: TGTGCCACCAGTGATTTTGGCAGATATAGCAATCAGCCCCAGCATTTT
CDR3 protein: CATSDFGRYSNQPQHF

D gene: -
V gene: TRBV11-2
J gene: TRBJ1-3
clone size: -
CDR3 DNA: TGTGCCAGGAGAAAACCGGACAGATTTTCTGGAAACACCATATATTTT
CDR3 protein: CARRKPDRFSGNTIYF

D gene: -
V gene: TRBV27
J gene: TRBJ1-3
clone size: -
CDR3 DNA: TGTGCCAGCAGCCTCGAACCAGGAGCCGGAAACACCATATATTTT
CDR3 protein: CASSLEPGAGNTIYF

D gene: -
V gene: TRBV7-8
J gene: TRBJ2-7
clone size: -
CDR3 DNA: TGTGCCAGCAGCCCCCGGGACAACTTCAGGCGAGAGCAGTACTTC
CDR3 protein: CASSPRDNFRREQYF

D gene: -
V gene: TRBV27
J gene: TRBJ1-2
clone size: -
CDR3 DNA: TGTGCCAGCAGATTACTCAGGGAATATGGCTACACCTTC
CDR3 protein: CASRLLREYGYTF

D gene: -
V gene: TRBV7-9
J gene: TRBJ2-5
clone size: few
CDR3 DNA: TGTGCCAGCAGCTTAAGGGCAGGGGCAGAGACCCAGTACTTC
CDR3 protein: CASSLRAGAETQYF

D gene: TRBD1
V gene: TRBV7-9
J gene: TRBJ2-2
clone size: -
CDR3 DNA: TGTGCCAGCAGCTTACGGACAGGGGTCGAGGAGCTGTTTTTT
CDR3 protein: CASSLRTGVEELFF

D gene: TRBD1
V gene: TRBV5-5
J gene: TRBJ1-2
clone size: -
CDR3 DNA: TGTGCCAGCAGCCTATGGGGAATAACAGGGGTAGGCTACACCTTC
CDR3 protein: CASSLWGITGVGYTF

D gene: -
V gene: TRBV5-6
J gene: TRBJ1-1
clone size: -
CDR3 DNA: TGTGCCAGCAGCTTGGGAGAGGGTTGGGCTTTCTTT
CDR3 protein: CASSLGEGWAFF

D gene: -
V gene: TRBV18
J gene: TRBJ1-2
clone size: -
CDR3 DNA: TGTGCCAGCTCACCAGACAGCTACTATGGCTACACCTTC
CDR3 protein: CASSPDSYYGYTF

D gene: -
V gene: TRBV5-5
J gene: TRBJ1-1
clone size: -
CDR3 DNA: TGTGCCAGCAGCTTGGACGTCAGGAACACTGAAGCTTTCTTT
CDR3 protein: CASSLDVRNTEAFF

D gene: -
V gene: TRBV11-2
J gene: TRBJ1-1
clone size: -
CDR3 DNA: TGTGCCAGCAGCTCCCCCCCCTGGAGTTTGAACACTGAAGCTTTCTTT
CDR3 protein: CASSSPPWSLNTEAFF

D gene: TRBD1
V gene: TRBV9
J gene: TRBJ1-1
clone size: -
CDR3 DNA: TGTGCCAGCAGCCAACAGGGGGGCACTGAAGCTTTCTTT
CDR3 protein: CASSQQGGTEAFF

D gene: -
V gene: TRBV5-5
J gene: TRBJ2-7
clone size: -
CDR3 DNA: TGTGCCAGCAGTCCCGGGCCTTACTCCTCCTACGAGCAGTACTTC
CDR3 protein: CASSPGPYSSYEQYF

D gene: -
V gene: TRBV11-2
J gene: TRBJ1-1
clone size: -
CDR3 DNA: TGTGCCAGCAGCTTAGATCTAAGGAACACTGAAGCTTTCTTT
CDR3 protein: CASSLDLRNTEAFF

D gene: -
V gene: TRBV30
J gene: TRBJ1-4
clone size: -
CDR3 DNA: TGTGCCTGGAAACAGGGAGTAGGGGAAAAACTGTTTTTT
CDR3 protein: CAWKQGVGEKLFF

D gene: TRBD1
V gene: TRBV19
J gene: TRBJ1-1
clone size: -
CDR3 DNA: TGTGCCAGTAGTACCCAGACAGGGGCCATGAACACTGAAGCTTTCTTT
CDR3 protein: CASSTQTGAMNTEAFF

D gene: TRBD2
V gene: TRBV9
J gene: TRBJ2-7
clone size: -
CDR3 DNA: TGTGCCAGCAGCGTAGGGACTAGCGGCTCCTACGAGCAGTACTTC
CDR3 protein: CASSVGTSGSYEQYF

D gene: -
V gene: TRBV7-9
J gene: TRBJ2-1
clone size: -
CDR3 DNA: TGTGCCAGCAGCCATGGGAATGGGGAGCAGTTCTTC
CDR3 protein: CASSHGNGEQFF

D gene: -
V gene: TRBV19
J gene: TRBJ2-1
clone size: once
CDR3 DNA: TGTGCCAGTAGTGTGCTACAATGGATAAATAATGAGCAGTTCTTC
CDR3 protein: CASSVLQWINNEQFF

D gene: -
V gene: TRBV18
J gene: TRBJ1-1
clone size: once
CDR3 DNA: TGTGCCAGCTCACAACCTGCTTTGAACACTGAAGCTTTCTTT
CDR3 protein: CASSQPALNTEAFF

D gene: -
V gene: TRBV28
J gene: TRBJ1-4
clone size: -
CDR3 DNA: TGTGCCAGCAGTACCGGCCGCGGTAATGAAAAACTGTTTTTT
CDR3 protein: CASSTGRGNEKLFF

D gene: TRBD1
V gene: TRBV6-1
J gene: TRBJ1-2
clone size: -
CDR3 DNA: TGTGCCAGCAGTGAAGTCGGGACAGCGTATGGCTACACCTTC
CDR3 protein: CASSEVGTAYGYTF

D gene: -
V gene: TRBV4-1
J gene: TRBJ2-7
clone size: few
CDR3 DNA: TGCGCCAGCAGCCAGGGTTACAGGGAATCCTACGAGCAGTACTTC
CDR3 protein: CASSQGYRESYEQYF

D gene: -
V gene: TRBV7-3
J gene: TRBJ2-1
clone size: -
CDR3 DNA: TGTGCCAGCAGCTTAACGGTGGGTGGGGGCAACTCCTACAATGAGCAGTTCTTC
CDR3 protein: CASSLTVGGGNSYNEQFF

D gene: -
V gene: TRBV5-6
J gene: TRBJ2-1
clone size: -
CDR3 DNA: TGTGCCAGCAGGGGTGGCTACAATGAGCAGTTCTTC
CDR3 protein: CASRGGYNEQFF

D gene: TRBD1
V gene: TRBV12-3/TRBV12-4
J gene: TRBJ1-1
clone size: -
CDR3 DNA: TGTGCCAGCAGTCCCGACAGGGGGCGAGGAGCTTTCTTT
CDR3 protein: CASSPDRGRGAFF

D gene: TRBD2
V gene: TRBV7-3
J gene: TRBJ2-3
clone size: -
CDR3 DNA: TGTGCCAGCAGCTCGAAGGGTAGGGCTAGCGGGGGCCTTAGCACAGATACGCAGTATTTT
CDR3 protein: CASSSKGRASGGLSTDTQYF

D gene: TRBD1
V gene: TRBV5-1
J gene: TRBJ1-1
clone size: -
CDR3 DNA: TGCGCCAGCAATGCCCAGGACAGGCCTGAAGCTTTCTTT
CDR3 protein: CASNAQDRPEAFF